These 22 T cell receptor beta chains share one sample of origin, sequenced in a study of blood T cell repertoires in COVID-19. Generated by immunoSEQ multiplex PCR, the TCRdb table keeps only in-frame clones and is missing some. The sample records 150,000 or so clones, 70% to 80% being singletons. Sequencing input: peripheral blood. These receptors were collected from a woman in her seventies with COVID-19, enrolled during active disease.

The chain employs TRBV6-2 or TRBV6-3 and TRBJ2-7, with D possibly matching TRBD1 (6 bases). CDR1 is MNHEY and CDR2 is SVGEGT in the germline V gene. CDR3 length equals 13 residues. Trimming took off 5 bases at V and 5 bases at J, with 13 bases between the two ends. The CDR3 loop is CASSLRQDHEQYF. In DNA form, the CDR3 reads TGTGCCAGCAGTCTCCGACAGGACCACGAGCAGTACTTC.

The chain combines TRBV5-1 with TRBJ2-7, with a weak D call TRBD1 (6 bases). The V end was cut by 0 bases, the J end by 6 bases, with 16 bases between. There are 15 residues in the CDR3. CDR1 is SGHRS, CDR2 YFSETQ, per germline. Here the CDR3 reads CASSLEPGQIGEQYF. In DNA form, the CDR3 reads TGCGCCAGCAGCTTGGAACCGGGACAAATAGGCGAGCAGTACTTC. The whole variable domain, filled in from reference TRBV5-1 and TRBJ2-7, reads KAGVTQTPRYLIKTRGQQVTLSCSPISGHRSVSWYQQTPGQGLQFLFEYFSETQRNKGNFPGRFSGRQFSNSRSEMNVSTLELGDSALYLCASSLEPGQIGEQYFGPGTRLTVT.

J is TRBJ1-2 and V is TRBV28, with a tentative D call TRBD1 (5 bases). Germline CDR1 and CDR2: MDHEN and SYDVKM. Trimming stripped 5 bases from V and 7 bases from J, with 11 bases between. The CDR3 is made up of 12 amino acids. The CDR3 reads CASSTGSLGYTF. DNA for the CDR3: TGTGCCAGCAGTACAGGCTCCCTTGGCTACACCTTC.

The chain has TRBV5-1 and TRBJ1-2, with 10 bases identical to TRBD1. The germline V gene encodes CDR1 SGHRS and CDR2 YFSETQ. V gave up 0 bases and J gave up 7 bases; unmatched junction bases: 3. The CDR3 spans 14 residues. CDR3 sequence reads: CASSLDGTGAGYTF. For the CDR3, the DNA is TGCGCCAGCAGCTTGGATGGGACAGGGGCTGGCTACACCTTC. The full variable domain, completed using reference TRBV5-1 and TRBJ1-2, is KAGVTQTPRYLIKTRGQQVTLSCSPISGHRSVSWYQQTPGQGLQFLFEYFSETQRNKGNFPGRFSGRQFSNSRSEMNVSTLELGDSALYLCASSLDGTGAGYTFGSGTRLTVV.

This clone was observed once. The chain links TRBV19 to TRBJ1-1; maybe TRBD1 (6 bases). CDR3 length: 13 residues. The germline CDR1 and CDR2 sequences are LNHDA and SQIVND (reference sequence). V was trimmed by 3 bases and J by 8 bases, leaving 13 bases between them. The CDR3 region is CASSIFRGTEAFF. In DNA, the CDR3 is TGTGCCAGTAGTATTTTCAGGGGAACCGAAGCTTTCTTT.

This chain uses TRBV5-6 with TRBJ1-1; D is uncertain. The ends were cut back, 0 bases at V and 5 bases at J, with 11 bases in the middle. Looked up from germline, CDR1 is SGHDT and CDR2 is YYEEEE. The CDR3 length is 14 residues. This chain's CDR3 is CASSLAGRKTEAFF. The CDR3 region has the DNA TGTGCCAGCAGCTTGGCAGGCAGGAAAACTGAAGCTTTCTTT.

V usage is TRBV6-5 and J usage is TRBJ2-7, with 9 bases lining up with TRBD1. Germline V gene data show CDR1 as MNHEY and CDR2 as SVGAGI. This CDR3 spans 15 amino acids. V dropped 0 bases and J dropped 3; count of bases not matched to a gene: 3. CDR3 loop: CASSYSWDRDYEQYF. In DNA, the CDR3 is TGTGCCAGCAGTTACTCGTGGGACAGGGACTACGAGCAGTACTTC.

The chain is built from TRBV3-1 (or the pseudogene TRBV3-2) and TRBJ1-2; 9 nucleotides match TRBD1. Trimming at V came to 5 bases and at J to 8 bases, leaving 9 bases not matched to a gene. The CDR3 has 14 amino acids. Germline V CDR1 and CDR2: LGHDT, YNNKEL (reference sequence). CDR3 protein: CASSSGTGSDGYTF. CDR3 nucleotides: TGTGCCAGCAGCTCCGGGACAGGGAGTGACGGCTACACCTTC.

This chain's CDR3 is CASSYSSAGAYEQYF. The DNA for the CDR3 is TGTGCCAGCAGTTACTCGAGTGCAGGGGCCTACGAGCAGTACTTC. J is TRBJ2-7 and V is TRBV6-5, with a weak D call TRBD1 (6 bases). The CDR3 contains 15 residues. V was cut by 0 bases and J by 2 bases, with 11 bases left in between. Germline CDR1 is MNHEY and CDR2 is SVGAGI.

The chain employs TRBV19 and TRBJ1-3, with 7 bases identical to TRBD1. The CDR3 spans 16 residues. V lost 5 bases to trimming and J lost 0 bases; unmatched junction nucleotides: 7. Germline CDR1 and CDR2: LNHDA and SQIVND (reference sequence). Here the CDR3 DNA reads TGTGCCAGTAGTCGACGACAGGGAGACTCTGGAAACACCATATATTTT. The encoded protein is CASSRRQGDSGNTIYF.

This clone was detected only a few times. J is TRBJ2-5 and V is TRBV27; D remains ambiguous. The CDR3 contains 14 residues. Germline lookup yields CDR1 MNHEY and CDR2 SMNVEV (reference sequence). The ends were cut back, 0 bases at V and 1 base at J, with 6 bases in the middle. DNA for the CDR3: TGTGCCAGCAGTTTATCTCCTAGCCAAGAGACCCAGTACTTC. Translated: CASSLSPSQETQYF.

The chain has TRBV15 and TRBJ2-7; D is possibly TRBD1 (6 bases). Trimming took 5 bases from V and 4 from J, leaving 21 bases between them. CDR3 size: 16 residues. Germline CDR1 reads LNHNV; CDR2 reads YYDKDF (reference sequence). DNA of the CDR3: TGTGCCACCAGCGACAGGAGATCCAGGGGCAATTACGAGCAGTACTTC. Amino acid sequence: CATSDRRSRGNYEQYF.

The chain uses TRBV6-5 and TRBJ2-1; weak D call: TRBD1 (5 bases). CDR1 is MNHEY and CDR2 is SVGAGI in the germline V gene. The CDR3 is 13 amino acids. Trimming left V 7 bases short and J 8 bases short, with 15 bases between. CDR3 sequence: CASNLLGVDEQFF. CDR3 nucleotides: TGTGCCAGCAACCTCCTAGGGGTGGATGAGCAGTTCTTC.

The genes are TRBV29-1 and TRBJ2-3; TRBD1 agrees at 9 bases. CDR3 size: 16 residues. With V trimmed by 4 bases and J by 3 bases, 11 bases remained unmatched. Germline lookup yields CDR1 SQVTM and CDR2 ANQGSEA. As DNA, the CDR3 is TGCAGCGTTGCGATCTGGACAGGGGCTAGGACAGATACGCAGTATTTT. As protein: CSVAIWTGARTDTQYF.

The chain joins TRBV5-4 to TRBJ1-1; D call uncertain. CDR3 length equals 13 residues. Between the trimmed V and J ends, which lost 0 bases and 9 bases, there was a span of 12 bases. CDR1 is SGHNT, CDR2 YYREEE, per germline (reference sequence). CDR3 sequence: CASSLDPQFQAFF. In DNA form, the CDR3 reads TGTGCCAGCAGCTTGGATCCGCAGTTCCAAGCTTTCTTT.

The chain links TRBV19 to TRBJ2-1; 12 bases match TRBD2. Germline values: CDR1 LNHDA, CDR2 SQIVND (reference sequence). CDR3 length equals 15 residues. Trimming at V came to 6 bases and at J to 2 bases, leaving 2 bases not matched to a gene. Here the CDR3 DNA reads TGTGCCAGTAGACTAGCGGGGGGAACCTACAATGAGCAGTTCTTC. Amino acid sequence: CASRLAGGTYNEQFF. The full variable domain, in which reference TRBV19 and TRBJ2-1 provide the parts outside the CDR3, is DGGITQSPKYLFRKEGQNVTLSCEQNLNHDAMYWYRQDPGQGLRLIYYSQIVNDFQKGDIAEGYSVSREKKESFPLTVTSAQKNPTAFYLCASRLAGGTYNEQFFGPGTRLTVL.

The genes are TRBV6-4 and TRBJ2-1, with 14 positions matching TRBD2. The J segment lost 9 bases and the V segment lost 0 bases, leaving 7 bases of the junction unmatched. The CDR3 extends over 17 amino acids. Looked up from germline, CDR1 is MRHNA and CDR2 is SNTAGT. The DNA for the CDR3 is TGTGCCAGCAGTGACTCGACTAGCGGGGGGGGACTATTTGAGCAGTTCTTC. Amino acid sequence: CASSDSTSGGGLFEQFF.

The chain is built from TRBV27 and TRBJ2-7, with 9 bases identical to TRBD1. CDR3 length: 13 residues. J was trimmed by 6 bases and V by 2 bases; bases with no gene match: 2. Looked up from germline, CDR1 is MNHEY and CDR2 is SMNVEV (reference sequence). CDR3 nucleotides: TGTGCCAGCAGTTTAGCGACAGGGGGCGAGCAGTACTTC. This codes for CASSLATGGEQYF.

This chain connects TRBV19 to TRBJ2-6; TRBD1 aligns across 9 bases. This CDR3 is 20 amino acids long. The germline gives CDR1 LNHDA, CDR2 SQIVND (reference sequence). Trimming took 4 bases from V and 0 from J; bases not matched to a gene: 13. The CDR3 coding sequence is TGTGCCAGTAGTACCCCCGTGGGACAGGGCTCTCGCTCTGGGGCCAACGTCCTGACTTTC. Translating gives CASSTPVGQGSRSGANVLTF.

The CDR3 DNA follows: TGTGCCAGTAGTACCAGACTCGGGACTCAAGAGACCCAGTACTTC. Protein: CASSTRLGTQETQYF. The J gene is TRBJ2-5, the V gene TRBV19, with a weak D call TRBD2 (6 bases). Trimming cost V 4 bases and J 2 bases, with 14 bases left between them. The CDR3 spans 15 residues. The germline V gene has CDR1 LNHDA and CDR2 SQIVND (reference sequence).

The sample holds one count of this clone. The rearrangement uses TRBV14 and TRBJ1-5; D gene ambiguous. The V and J ends lost 1 base and 4 bases respectively, with 8 bases between them. The CDR3 consists of 14 residues. The germline CDR1 and CDR2 sequences are SGHDN and FVKESK. In nucleotides, the CDR3 is TGTGCCAGCAGCCAAGCCGGAGGGAATCAGCCCCAGCATTTT. Amino acid sequence: CASSQAGGNQPQHF.

The rearrangement links TRBV12-3 or TRBV12-4 to TRBJ2-7; 8 positions agree with TRBD2. CDR3 length equals 13 residues. The V gene end was trimmed by 5 bases and the J gene end by 4 bases; junction bases not matched to a gene: 4. CDR3 residues: CASSASGLYEQYF. The CDR3 DNA reads TGTGCCAGCAGTGCTAGCGGGCTGTACGAGCAGTACTTC.